The 21 T cell receptor beta chains below all came from one sample that was sequenced in a study of naive and memory T cell subsets (dated by TCRdb to about 2017). The library came from UMI-ligation and nested PCR. Sequencing instrument: Illumina MiSeq. The beta constant-region primer was an equimolar mix of two oligonucleotides covering both TRBC1 and TRBC2. TCRdb itself trimmed the public reads at Q25 with fastp, ran MiXCR and retained productive beta chains. Each entry merges the rows of one CDR3 protein and shows their most common DNA and genes. The sample records some 150,000 distinct CDR3 sequences, about 18% of which are singletons. Of the sample, around 0.14% is held by the ten largest clones. The sequencing sample was made of naive CD4+ T cells from blood. The cell subset or site label for this specimen denotes: naive T cells, CD45RA high CD27+. The source is a human donor in good health.

This clonotype occurred a few times. The rearrangement joins TRBV10-3 to TRBJ2-5; 8 nucleotides agree with TRBD2. V was pared by 5 bases and J by 5 bases, with 7 bases of the junction left unmatched. CDR1 is ENHRY and CDR2 is SYGVKD in the germline V gene. This CDR3 is 14 amino acids long. The CDR3 nucleotides read TGTGCCATCAGTATTGCGGGAGGCATGGAGACCCAGTACTTC. Protein: CAISIAGGMETQYF.

The V and J genes are TRBV6-5 and TRBJ2-1; D is unclear. V was clipped by 0 bases and J by 0 bases, with 12 bases between them. The CDR3 has 17 amino acids. Germline V gene lookup returns CDR1 MNHEY and CDR2 SVGAGI. CDR3 amino acids: CASSYSRRGSSYNEQFF. The CDR3 DNA reads as TGTGCCAGCAGTTACTCGAGGCGCGGAAGCTCCTACAATGAGCAGTTCTTC.

This clonotype was counted a few times. V usage is TRBV5-1 and J usage is TRBJ1-2; D perhaps matches TRBD1 (6 bases). V was clipped by 0 bases and J by 4 bases, with 7 bases between them. CDR3 size: 13 residues. Germline V gene sequence: CDR1 SGHRS, CDR2 YFSETQ. DNA for the CDR3: TGCGCCAGCAGCTTGGAGGGGGGCTATGGCTACACCTTC. It translates to CASSLEGGYGYTF.

The V gene is TRBV14, the J gene TRBJ1-1; TRBD1 matches at 10 bases. The CDR3 has 15 amino acids. CDR1 and CDR2 (germline): SGHDN, FVKESK. Trimming took 4 bases from V and 1 from J; bases not matched to a gene: 3. CDR3 sequence reads: CASSPRTGGNTEAFF. The CDR3 DNA sequence: TGTGCCAGCAGCCCCAGGACAGGGGGGAACACTGAAGCTTTCTTT.

Many counts were recorded for this clonotype. This rearrangement joins TRBV12-3 or TRBV12-4 to TRBJ2-3; 11 positions match TRBD2. This CDR3 is 16 amino acids long. V was pared by 4 bases and J by 5 bases, with 8 bases of the junction left unmatched. The CDR3: CASSWRLAGKVDTQYF. The DNA of the CDR3 is TGTGCCAGCAGTTGGCGACTAGCGGGAAAAGTAGATACGCAGTATTTT.

This clonotype has just a few counts. The rearrangement links TRBV29-1 to TRBJ1-5; D is unresolved. The CDR3 is made up of 14 amino acids. The germline gives CDR1 SQVTM, CDR2 ANQGSEA. Deletions cut 4 bases from V and 6 bases from J, with 16 bases between. Written as DNA, the CDR3 is TGCAGCGTTGGGATCCGGGTCTACTCTCAGCCCCAGCATTTT. Translation: CSVGIRVYSQPQHF.

The chain recombines TRBV4-1 with TRBJ2-7, with TRBD1 matching over 11 bases. The CDR3 is made up of 15 amino acids. J was trimmed by 0 bases and V by 4 bases; bases with no gene match: 2. Germline V gene data show CDR1 as MGHRA and CDR2 as YSYEKL. CDR3 nucleotide sequence: TGCGCCAGCAGCCCAGGACAGGGGGCCTCCTACGAGCAGTACTTC. The encoded protein is CASSPGQGASYEQYF.

The chain combines TRBV24-1 with TRBJ1-5; 7 bases agree with TRBD1. The CDR3 contains 14 residues. The trim removed 6 bases at V and 3 bases at J, leaving 4 bases unmatched. CDR1 and CDR2 (germline): KGHDR, SFDVKD. The CDR3 is CATSPGQFNQPQHF. CDR3 bases: TGTGCCACCAGTCCGGGACAGTTCAATCAGCCCCAGCATTTT.

The rearrangement uses TRBV19 and TRBJ2-7; TRBD1 might be the D (5 bases). CDR3 length equals 13 residues. V lost 6 bases and J 2 bases, leaving 11 bases between the germline ends. Germline CDR1 LNHDA, CDR2 SQIVND (reference sequence). Here the CDR3 reads CASSNDSPYEQYF. DNA for the CDR3: TGTGCCAGTAGCAACGACAGCCCCTACGAGCAGTACTTC.

This sequence joins TRBV7-9 and TRBJ2-7; 7 bases align to TRBD1. The junction had 3 bases not matched to a gene; V was cut back by 1 base and J by 3 bases. The germline gives CDR1 SEHNR, CDR2 FQNEAQ (reference sequence). There are 14 residues in the CDR3. The CDR3 loop is CASSLGGGLYEQYF. CDR3 DNA: TGTGCCAGCAGCTTAGGAGGGGGCCTCTACGAGCAGTACTTC.

This clonotype appeared a few times. The chain joins TRBV3-1 to TRBJ1-2; D is unresolved. This CDR3 has 12 residues. The germline V gene encodes CDR1 LGHDT and CDR2 YNNKEL (reference sequence). V was trimmed by 3 bases and J by 6 bases, leaving 8 bases between them. The CDR3 sequence: CASSQGTDGYTF. As DNA, the CDR3 is TGTGCCAGCAGCCAGGGAACCGATGGCTACACCTTC.

This clonotype was recorded a few times. The chain carries TRBV19 and TRBJ1-5; tentative D call: TRBD1 (5 bases). The V end lost 6 bases, the J end lost 7 bases, and 16 bases lay between the germline ends. Per the germline V gene, CDR1 is LNHDA and CDR2 is SQIVND (reference sequence). The CDR3 runs 14 residues. The CDR3 here is CASRSPGDGQPQHF. CDR3 coding DNA: TGTGCCAGTAGAAGTCCTGGGGACGGGCAGCCCCAGCATTTT.

This clonotype was counted a few times. This rearrangement joins TRBV20-1 to TRBJ1-6; TRBD1 aligns across 10 bases. Trimming at V came to 1 base and at J to 7 bases, leaving 7 bases not matched to a gene. This CDR3 comprises 16 residues. The germline V gene has CDR1 DFQATT and CDR2 SNEGSKA (reference sequence). The DNA for the CDR3 is TGCAGTGCTAGAGTCGGACCGGGACAGGGGAATTCACCCCTCCACTTT. Its protein product is CSARVGPGQGNSPLHF.

This clonotype was detected a few times. The chain combines TRBV10-2 with TRBJ2-5; D gene unclear. The V and J ends lost 2 bases and 5 bases respectively, with 6 bases between them. In germline, CDR1 is WSHSY, CDR2 SAAADI. The CDR3 covers 12 residues. The CDR3 region has the DNA TGCGCCAGCAGTGAGGGGCGCGAGACCCAGTACTTC. Its translation is CASSEGRETQYF.

This chain links TRBV5-1 with TRBJ1-2, with D perhaps matching TRBD1 (5 bases). Per germline, CDR1 SGHRS and CDR2 YFSETQ. Trimming shortened V by 4 bases and J by 7 bases, and 11 bases separated the two germline ends. The CDR3 extends over 12 amino acids. The chain's CDR3 is CASSDPGSGYTF. CDR3 DNA sequence: TGCGCCAGCAGCGACCCAGGGAGTGGCTACACCTTC.

The J gene is TRBJ1-2, the V gene TRBV28; maybe TRBD1 (6 bases). Germline V gives CDR1 MDHEN, CDR2 SYDVKM. Trimming left V 9 bases short and J 7 bases short, with 18 bases between. CDR3 length equals 13 residues. CDR3 DNA: TGTGCCAGTAACACAGGGTCCCCGTCTGGCTACACCTTC. Translated: CASNTGSPSGYTF.

This rearrangement joins TRBV6-1 to TRBJ1-5, with D possibly being TRBD1 (6 bases). The CDR3 spans 15 residues. Per the germline V gene, CDR1 is MNHNS and CDR2 is SASEGT. The V end was cut by 7 bases, the J end by 6 bases, with 19 bases between. CDR3 in DNA: TGTGCCAGCACCCCCAGGATGGGGGCCTCTCAGCCCCAGCATTTT. This encodes CASTPRMGASQPQHF.

Only a few counts were recorded for this clonotype. The chain links TRBV6-2 or TRBV6-3 to TRBJ2-1; 12 bases fit TRBD2. Germline V gene data show CDR1 as MNHEY and CDR2 as SVGEGT. The junction had 9 bases not matched to a gene; V was cut back by 2 bases and J by 7 bases. This CDR3 is built from 17 residues. The CDR3 DNA is TGTGCCAGCAGTTACGGGCCTAGCGGGAGGGCCCGGAATGAGCAGTTCTTC. This codes for CASSYGPSGRARNEQFF.

In this sample, this clonotype turned up a few times. J is TRBJ2-3 and V is TRBV27, with D possibly TRBD1 on 6 matching bases. CDR3 size: 13 residues. CDR1 is MNHEY, CDR2 SMNVEV, per germline (reference sequence). The V end lost 6 bases, the J end lost 2 bases, and 9 bases lay between the germline ends. Here the CDR3 DNA reads TGTGCCAGCAGGGACAGTAACACAGATACGCAGTATTTT. It is translated as CASRDSNTDTQYF.

This clonotype was seen a handful of times. CDR3 coding DNA: TGTGCCACCCGGACAGGGGCGTACGAGCAGTACTTC. The encoded protein is CATRTGAYEQYF. This rearrangement joins TRBV10-3 to TRBJ2-7; 9 bases match TRBD1. With V trimmed by 10 bases and J by 4 bases, 5 bases remained unmatched. This CDR3 is 12 amino acids long. The V gene's germline CDR1 is ENHRY and CDR2 SYGVKD.

The chain links TRBV3-1 to TRBJ1-1; D is unclear. The CDR3 is 17 residues long. V lost 4 bases and J lost 1, with 19 bases in between. Germline CDR1 reads LGHDT; CDR2 reads YNNKEL (reference sequence). The chain's CDR3 is CASSRVRTSSGNTEAFF. CDR3 coding DNA: TGTGCCAGCAGCCGTGTCAGGACCTCAAGCGGGAACACTGAAGCTTTCTTT.